The rows below give T cell receptor beta chains drawn from one sample of a study of identifying expanded T cells in peripheral blood. Libraries were prepared by immunoSEQ multiplex PCR; TCRdb keeps only in-frame clonotypes and omits some of them. This table holds more than 75,000 clones, about nine tenths found once. Material: blood. The origin of the receptors is a person aged 18 to 75 in good health. Each CDR3 is given with its conserved first and last residue. A D gene is named only where the DNA matches it firmly. Where a row states a size, it is once, few, many or the class of an expanded clone; other rows omit it.

D | J | V | size | length | CDR3 | DNA
TRBD1 | TRBJ2-7 | TRBV7-8 | - | 13 | CASSLDRFHEQYF | TGTGCCAGCAGCCTGGACAGGTTCCACGAGCAGTACTTC
TRBD1 | TRBJ2-1 | TRBV19 | - | 15 | CASSMGTEAYNEQFF | TGTGCCAGTAGTATGGGGACAGAAGCCTACAATGAGCAGTTCTTC
- | TRBJ2-7 | TRBV28 | once | 11 | CATAGPLEQYF | TGTGCCACCGCCGGACCTCTCGAGCAGTACTTC
TRBD2 | TRBJ2-2 | TRBV6-5 | - | 13 | CASSYGGAGELFF | TGTGCCAGCAGTTATGGGGGGGCCGGGGAGCTGTTTTTT
TRBD1 | TRBJ1-5 | TRBV5-6 | - | 15 | CASSRTGGFNQPQHF | TGTGCCAGCAGCCGGACAGGGGGTTTCAATCAGCCCCAGCATTTT
TRBD1 | TRBJ2-1 | TRBV19 | - | 15 | CASSIRGPGPNEQFF | TGTGCCAGTAGTATCAGGGGGCCGGGACCCAATGAGCAGTTCTTC
- | TRBJ2-1 | TRBV5-6 | - | 12 | CASSRIRQDEFF | TGTGCCAGCAGCAGAATTCGACAGGACGAGTTCTTC
- | TRBJ2-2 | TRBV9 | few | 13 | CASSPPNTGELFF | TGTGCCAGCAGCCCACCGAACACCGGGGAGCTGTTTTTT
TRBD2 | TRBJ2-7 | TRBV7-9 | - | 15 | CASSNQTSGGDEQYF | TGTGCCAGCAGCAATCAGACTAGCGGGGGGGACGAGCAGTACTTC
- | TRBJ2-3 | TRBV9 | - | 13 | CASSVWGADTQYF | TGTGCCAGCAGCGTCTGGGGTGCAGATACGCAGTATTTT
- | TRBJ2-1 | TRBV9 | - | 15 | CASSVTHDQDNEQFF | TGTGCCAGCAGCGTGACACACGACCAGGACAATGAGCAGTTCTTC
- | TRBJ2-2 | TRBV6-4 | - | 13 | CASSDGEPGELFF | TGTGCCAGCAGTGACGGGGAACCCGGGGAGCTGTTTTTT
- | TRBJ2-7 | TRBV28 | once | 14 | CASSLFARGDEQYF | TGTGCCAGCAGTTTATTTGCCAGGGGGGACGAGCAGTACTTC
- | TRBJ2-7 | TRBV27 | - | 11 | CASRDTRGQYF | TGTGCCAGCAGGGATACTAGAGGGCAGTACTTC
- | TRBJ1-5 | TRBV30 | - | 15 | CAWSLGGIGNQPQHF | TGTGCCTGGAGTCTCGGAGGGATCGGCAATCAGCCCCAGCATTTT
- | TRBJ2-7 | TRBV14 | - | 15 | CASSPRDSAPREQYF | TGTGCCAGCAGCCCCCGTGACAGCGCCCCTAGGGAGCAGTACTTC
TRBD1 | TRBJ1-4 | TRBV9 | - | 14 | CASSGRGGWEKLFF | TGTGCCAGCAGCGGCCGAGGGGGCTGGGAAAAACTGTTTTTT
- | TRBJ1-1 | TRBV19 | - | 14 | CASSIGRGGTEAFF | TGTGCCAGTAGTATAGGTAGGGGGGGCACTGAAGCTTTCTTT
- | TRBJ2-6 | TRBV30 | - | 15 | CAWSVGRSGANVLTF | TGTGCCTGGAGTGTGGGTCGCTCTGGGGCCAACGTCCTGACTTTC
- | TRBJ2-5 | TRBV10-1 | few | 13 | CASSEGGRETQYF | TGCGCCAGCAGTGAAGGCGGGCGGGAGACCCAGTACTTC
- | TRBJ1-2 | TRBV28 | - | 15 | CASSFRRPAGYGYTF | TGTGCCAGCAGTTTCCGACGGCCGGCTGGCTATGGCTACACCTTC
- | TRBJ1-2 | TRBV30 | - | 16 | CAWRGGSTVANYGYTF | TGTGCCTGGAGGGGGGGGTCGACTGTAGCTAACTATGGCTACACCTTC
- | TRBJ2-3 | TRBV7-3 | - | 15 | CASSLLGLNTDTQYF | TGTGCCAGCAGCTTACTCGGGCTAAACACCGATACGCAGTATTTT
- | TRBJ2-7 | TRBV11-1 | - | 12 | CASSLTSYEQYF | TGTGCCAGCAGCCTAACTAGTTACGAGCAGTACTTC
- | TRBJ2-3 | TRBV15 | - | 14 | CATSGSQVTDTQYF | TGTGCCACCAGCGGGTCCCAGGTCACAGATACGCAGTATTTT
TRBD2 | TRBJ2-5 | TRBV29-1 | - | 13 | CSLRTSGQETQYF | TGCAGCTTAAGGACTAGCGGCCAAGAGACCCAGTACTTC